This TCR beta chain was captured by sequencing in a study of cytomegalovirus exposure and HLA in healthy donors. Study conclusions and caveats: Reports credit the classifier with highly specific, highly sensitive diagnosis of cytomegalovirus status. In a later analysis, at a false discovery rate of 0.05, fewer than 20,000 TCR beta sequences matched HLA alleles. Most TCR beta V segments were productive about 87% or about 30% of the time in an earlier analysis.

The CDR3 is made up of 13 amino acids. V lost 5 bases, J lost 7 bases, and 13 bases lay in between. CDR1 and CDR2 from the germline V gene are MNHEY and SVGAGI. A note on this clone: Its target is not known.

It was with 60 Vbeta and 13 Jbeta primers that the PCR ran. Assay used: immunoSEQ multiplex PCR; TCRdb lists only in-frame clones, some missing. The sample holds 95,000 to 100,000 clones, 76% seen once. The origin of this receptor is a man in his forties in good health and CMV-seronegative. This rearrangement joins TRBV6-5 to TRBJ2-3, with D tentatively TRBD1 (5 bases). The material sequenced was PBMCs. The CDR3 spells CASSRPQVNTQYF. DNA for the CDR3: TGTGCCAGCAGTCGTCCACAGGTCAATACGCAGTATTTT.